This T cell receptor beta chain was captured by sequencing in a study of blood T cell repertoires in COVID-19. Study context: The United States, Italy and Spain supplied acute and convalescent COVID-19 samples.

The data were produced by immunoSEQ multiplex PCR, yet TCRdb's version contains in-frame clones alone and is incomplete. Among approximately 380,000 clones listed, more than 75% were seen once. With V trimmed by 3 bases and J by 1 base, 7 bases remained unmatched. The length of the CDR3 is 17 residues. CDR1 is LNHDA, CDR2 SQIVND, per germline (reference sequence). The sample was PBMCs or T cells enriched from blood (not recorded which). The sequence was collected from a woman between 18 and 29 years old who had recovered from COVID-19. This chain uses TRBV19 with TRBJ2-3; 10 positions match TRBD1. The CDR3 reads CASSINRGTGGTDTQYF. The CDR3 DNA follows: TGTGCCAGTAGTATTAACCGAGGGACAGGGGGCACAGATACGCAGTATTTT.